Listed below are T cell receptor beta chains from one sample, sequenced in a study of blood T cell repertoires in COVID-19. Produced via immunoSEQ multiplex PCR; TCRdb's table is partial and in-frame only. The table includes 300,000 to 450,000 clones, 88% detected once. Material: PBMCs or T cells enriched from blood (not recorded which). The source is a woman in her thirties who had been exposed to COVID-19. The CDR3 runs from the conserved cysteine through the conserved F or W. D genes are given only for firm matches. A row's size may be missing; if present it is once, few, many or a size class.

clone size | J gene | CDR3 length | V gene | D gene | CDR3 protein | CDR3 DNA
NA | TRBJ1-3 | 14 | TRBV28 | NA | CASSRRGGGNTIYF | TGTGCCAGCAGCCGCCGGGGAGGGGGAAACACCATATATTTT
NA | TRBJ1-2 | 16 | TRBV5-6 | NA | CASSLAFDSFNYGYTF | TGTGCCAGCAGCTTGGCCTTCGACAGTTTTAACTATGGCTACACCTTC
NA | TRBJ2-7 | 10 | TRBV20-1 | NA | CSAERDEQYF | TGCAGTGCGGAGCGGGACGAGCAGTACTTC
NA | TRBJ1-1 | 12 | TRBV28 | NA | CASSHQGLDAFF | TGTGCCAGCAGCCATCAGGGCTTAGATGCTTTCTTT
NA | TRBJ2-2 | 16 | TRBV24-1 | TRBD1 | CATQGEGITNTGELFF | TGTGCCACCCAGGGGGAAGGGATAACGAACACCGGGGAGCTGTTTTTT
NA | TRBJ2-3 | 12 | TRBV28 | TRBD1 | CASSQGADTQYF | TGTGCCAGCAGCCAGGGGGCAGATACGCAGTATTTT
NA | TRBJ2-3 | 14 | TRBV10-1 | NA | CASSVDRHTDTQYF | TGCGCCAGCAGTGTGGACAGACACACAGATACGCAGTATTTT
NA | TRBJ1-1 | 13 | TRBV12-3/TRBV12-4 | NA | CASSFGVGPEAFF | TGTGCCAGCAGTTTCGGCGTGGGCCCTGAAGCTTTCTTT
few | TRBJ2-3 | 15 | TRBV10-3 | TRBD2 | CAIQRLATHTDTQYF | TGTGCCATTCAAAGACTAGCCACCCACACAGATACGCAGTATTTT
NA | TRBJ1-6 | 15 | TRBV19 | TRBD1 | CASSIGQGADSPLHF | TGTGCCAGTAGTATTGGACAGGGGGCTGATTCACCCCTCCACTTT
NA | TRBJ2-7 | 13 | TRBV7-2 | TRBD2 | CASSSAGRFEQYF | TGTGCCAGCAGCTCGGCCGGGAGGTTCGAGCAGTACTTC
once | TRBJ1-5 | 15 | TRBV2 | NA | CASSQGDTSNQPQHF | TGTGCCAGCAGCCAAGGAGATACTAGCAATCAGCCCCAGCATTTT
few | TRBJ1-2 | 16 | TRBV28 | NA | CASSPGLVGRSYGYTF | TGTGCCAGCAGTCCTGGCCTCGTTGGGAGGAGCTATGGCTACACCTTC
NA | TRBJ1-4 | 15 | TRBV5-4 | NA | CASSLERGPNEKLFF | TGTGCCAGCAGCTTGGAAAGGGGCCCTAATGAAAAACTGTTTTTT
once | TRBJ1-1 | 13 | TRBV19 | TRBD1 | CASSGTVNTEAFF | TGTGCCAGTAGTGGGACAGTCAACACTGAAGCTTTCTTT
once | TRBJ1-3 | 14 | TRBV7-8 | TRBD1 | CASSFGQGPNTIYF | TGTGCCAGCAGCTTTGGACAGGGGCCAAACACCATATATTTT
NA | TRBJ1-2 | 14 | TRBV7-2 | TRBD1 | CASRMTGGNYGYTF | TGTGCCAGCAGAATGACAGGGGGCAACTATGGCTACACCTTC
once | TRBJ2-7 | 12 | TRBV5-8 | TRBD1 | CASSFAGTGLYF | TGTGCCAGCAGCTTCGCCGGGACAGGGCTGTACTTC
NA | TRBJ1-3 | 16 | TRBV18 | TRBD1 | CASSPRLTGAGNTIYF | TGTGCCAGCTCACCACGGCTGACAGGGGCAGGAAACACCATATATTTT
few | TRBJ1-4 | 15 | TRBV2 | TRBD1 | CASSGWTGRNEKLFF | TGTGCCAGCAGCGGGTGGACAGGTCGTAATGAAAAACTGTTTTTT
NA | TRBJ1-2 | 16 | TRBV11-3 | NA | CASSPADGAESYGYTF | TGTGCCAGCAGCCCGGCGGATGGGGCCGAATCCTATGGCTACACCTTC
NA | TRBJ2-7 | 15 | TRBV14 | NA | CASSQGRSSLGEQYF | TGTGCCAGCAGCCAGGGCCGCTCGTCTCTCGGCGAGCAGTACTTC
NA | TRBJ1-5 | 14 | TRBV19 | NA | CATRIQGSNQPQHF | TGTGCCACCAGAATACAGGGAAGCAATCAGCCCCAGCATTTT
once | TRBJ2-7 | 14 | TRBV7-2 | TRBD1 | CASSLTGTGYEQYF | TGTGCCAGCAGCTTAACCGGGACAGGGTACGAGCAGTACTTC
NA | TRBJ2-6 | 18 | TRBV3-1/TRBV3-2 | NA | CASSPRAPKESGANVLTF | TGTGCCAGCAGCCCGAGGGCTCCCAAGGAGTCTGGGGCCAACGTCCTGACTTTC
NA | TRBJ2-4 | 17 | TRBV9 | TRBD2 | CASSGRVLAGGPDIQYF | TGTGCCAGCAGCGGAAGGGTTCTAGCGGGAGGGCCAGACATTCAGTACTTC
NA | TRBJ1-4 | 14 | TRBV18 | TRBD1 | CASSPRDRDEKLFF | TGTGCCAGCTCACCCCGGGACAGGGATGAAAAACTGTTTTTT
NA | TRBJ2-1 | 14 | TRBV11-2 | NA | CASSPRPSGDEQFF | TGTGCCAGCAGCCCACGACCCTCGGGGGATGAGCAGTTCTTC
NA | TRBJ2-7 | 17 | TRBV2 | NA | CASSEALVQGLAYEQYF | TGTGCCAGCAGTGAAGCGCTAGTTCAGGGGTTAGCCTACGAGCAGTACTTC
NA | TRBJ2-7 | 18 | TRBV10-3 | TRBD2 | CAISEPGLAGGPGYEQYF | TGTGCCATCAGTGAGCCGGGACTAGCGGGAGGGCCCGGCTACGAGCAGTACTTC
once | TRBJ1-1 | 14 | TRBV19 | NA | CASSIKVRDTEAFF | TGTGCCAGTAGTATCAAGGTCCGGGACACTGAAGCTTTCTTT
NA | TRBJ1-4 | 16 | TRBV4-2 | TRBD1 | CASSQGQGIEGEKLFF | TGTGCCAGCAGCCAGGGACAGGGGATTGAGGGTGAAAAACTGTTTTTT
NA | TRBJ1-5 | 14 | TRBV7-2 | NA | CASSPGNSNQPQHF | TGTGCCAGCAGCCCAGGAAATAGCAATCAGCCCCAGCATTTT
NA | TRBJ2-7 | 15 | TRBV7-9 | TRBD1 | CASSSGQGAGYEQYF | TGTGCCAGCAGCTCGGGACAGGGGGCCGGCTACGAGCAGTACTTC
once | TRBJ2-1 | 14 | TRBV7-3 | NA | CASSSPTHYNEQFF | TGTGCCAGCAGCTCCCCGACACATTACAATGAGCAGTTCTTC
NA | TRBJ2-3 | 17 | TRBV29-1 | TRBD2 | CSVVPGLAGANTDTQYF | TGCAGCGTTGTGCCGGGACTAGCGGGAGCGAACACAGATACGCAGTATTTT
once | TRBJ2-7 | 15 | TRBV15 | NA | CATSRDRAYSYEQYF | TGTGCCACCAGCAGAGATAGAGCCTATTCCTACGAGCAGTACTTC
NA | TRBJ2-1 | 18 | TRBV4-1 | TRBD2 | CASSQGGNGRGKYNEQFF | TGCGCCAGCAGCCAAGGAGGAAACGGGAGGGGGAAGTACAATGAGCAGTTCTTC
once | TRBJ2-4 | 16 | TRBV5-6 | NA | CASSPDGGLAKNIQYF | TGTGCCAGCAGCCCCGACGGGGGACTAGCCAAAAACATTCAGTACTTC
NA | TRBJ1-4 | 14 | TRBV9 | TRBD1 | CASKAQGRNEKLFF | TGTGCCAGCAAAGCACAGGGGAGGAATGAAAAACTGTTTTTT
NA | TRBJ2-2 | 14 | TRBV7-8 | NA | CASSRGPGTGELFF | TGTGCCAGCAGCAGAGGGCCGGGCACCGGGGAGCTGTTTTTT
NA | TRBJ1-6 | 15 | TRBV27 | NA | CASSYYDRPNSPLHF | TGTGCCAGCAGCTACTACGACAGGCCAAATTCACCCCTCCACTTT
NA | TRBJ2-7 | 13 | TRBV11-3 | TRBD1 | CASSLGQTYEQYF | TGTGCCAGCAGCCTGGGACAGACCTACGAGCAGTACTTC
NA | TRBJ1-2 | 16 | TRBV24-1 | TRBD1 | CATSDPGQGAGYGYTF | TGTGCCACCAGTGACCCCGGACAGGGGGCCGGGTATGGCTACACCTTC